A selection of T cell receptor beta chains follows, all from one sample in a study of blood T cell repertoires in COVID-19. Libraries were prepared by immunoSEQ multiplex PCR; TCRdb keeps only in-frame clonotypes and omits some of them. In the table there are about 56,000 clones, over 75% of which are singletons. Sequencing input: peripheral blood. These receptors all come from a man in his forties or fifties with active COVID-19. The CDR3 runs from the conserved cysteine through the conserved F or W. A D gene is named only where the DNA matches it firmly. Clone size appears in some rows only: once, few, many, or a class for an expanded clone.

TRBV29-1,.,.,TRBJ1-1,CSVMTGNTEAFF,TGCAGCGTTATGACAGGGAACACTGAAGCTTTCTTT
TRBV5-4,.,.,TRBJ2-7,CASSSGGRSYEQYF,TGTGCCAGCAGCTCAGGGGGGCGGTCCTACGAGCAGTACTTC
TRBV6-6,.,.,TRBJ1-3,CASSRRWGRAGNTIYF,TGTGCCAGCAGTCGACGATGGGGCAGGGCTGGAAACACCATATATTTT
TRBV29-1,.,.,TRBJ1-1,CSADTGYREVNTEAFF,TGCAGCGCTGATACAGGGTATCGGGAGGTGAACACTGAAGCTTTCTTT
TRBV7-9,few,.,TRBJ1-1,CASSSVNFDRRPKAFF,TGTGCCAGCAGTTCCGTGAATTTTGACAGGCGTCCAAAAGCTTTCTTT
TRBV7-8,.,TRBD1,TRBJ2-3,CASSFPGQGTDTQYF,TGTGCCAGCAGCTTCCCCGGACAGGGGACAGATACGCAGTATTTT
TRBV3-1/TRBV3-2,.,.,TRBJ2-7,CASSPRRWSYEQYF,TGTGCCAGCAGCCCCCGGAGGTGGTCCTACGAGCAGTACTTC
TRBV7-3,.,.,TRBJ1-6,CASSLYGQGRSGSPLHF,TGTGCCAGCAGCTTATACGGGCAGGGCAGGTCGGGCTCACCCCTCCACTTT
TRBV6-6,.,.,TRBJ2-7,CASSRFQGGTLKDYEQYF,TGTGCCAGCAGTCGATTCCAGGGGGGAACCCTAAAGGACTACGAGCAGTACTTC
TRBV3-1/TRBV3-2,.,TRBD2,TRBJ2-3,CASSQDIAGGPGFADTQYF,TGTGCCAGCAGCCAAGATATAGCGGGGGGGCCGGGTTTCGCAGATACGCAGTATTTT
TRBV25-1,.,TRBD1,TRBJ2-2,CASSPDRGIPGELFF,TGTGCCAGCAGCCCTGACAGGGGGATCCCCGGGGAGCTGTTTTTT
TRBV30,.,.,TRBJ2-5,CAWSRSSWYRETQYF,TGTGCCTGGAGTAGGAGTTCTTGGTACCGGGAGACCCAGTACTTC
TRBV28,.,TRBD2,TRBJ2-1,CASSSLTSGGANNEQFF,TGTGCCAGCAGTTCTTTGACTAGCGGGGGGGCCAACAATGAGCAGTTCTTC
TRBV7-9,few,.,TRBJ2-7,CASSDRVLSYEQYF,TGTGCCAGCAGCGACCGGGTTTTATCCTACGAGCAGTACTTC
TRBV29-1,.,.,TRBJ1-2,CSVGGRGSYTF,TGCAGCGTTGGAGGTCGGGGGAGCTACACCTTC
TRBV29-1,.,.,TRBJ2-3,CSTSLNTQYF,TGCAGCACATCATTGAATACGCAGTATTTT
TRBV4-1,.,.,TRBJ1-6,CASSQAGRSSYNSPLHF,TGCGCCAGCAGCCAAGCGGGAAGGAGCTCCTATAATTCACCCCTCCACTTT
TRBV3-1/TRBV3-2,.,.,TRBJ1-1,CASSATQNTEAFF,TGTGCCAGCAGTGCGACTCAGAACACTGAAGCTTTCTTT
TRBV7-8,.,.,TRBJ2-3,CASSRDIGTDTQYF,TGTGCCAGCAGCCGGGACATAGGCACAGATACGCAGTATTTT
TRBV20-1,once,.,TRBJ2-5,CSAGSGETQYF,TGCAGTGCGGGTAGCGGAGAGACCCAGTACTTC
TRBV2,few,.,TRBJ1-6,CASSGRGVSNSPLHF,TGTGCCAGCAGTGGGAGGGGAGTAAGTAATTCACCCCTCCACTTT
TRBV18,.,.,TRBJ2-7,CASSPPARTAYEQYF,TGTGCCAGCTCACCACCCGCCAGGACTGCCTACGAGCAGTACTTC
TRBV7-3,.,TRBD1,TRBJ2-5,CASSLTDRETQYF,TGTGCCAGCAGCTTAACGGACAGGGAGACCCAGTACTTC
TRBV21-1,.,.,TRBJ1-4,CASSLRTHQNEKLFF,TGTGCCAGCAGCCTTCGGACACACCAGAATGAAAAACTGTTTTTT